Below, 20 T cell receptor gamma chains from the same sample are listed, as sequenced in a study of gamma-delta chains in newborns, infants, children. TCRdb reran clone calling via CATT on the reads. The sample lists roughly 1,200 gamma-chain clones, 40% to 50% occurring once. The specimen sequenced was blood. The receptors come from a child who was a newborn, infant or young child, either healthy, febrile or measles-vaccinated (not recorded which).

About this clone itself: The same CDR3 also results from other DNA sequences found in this sample. The chain recombines TRGV9 with TRGJ1 or TRGJ2. TCRdb records no J gene; here it was assigned by comparing the DNA to germline. J was trimmed by 10 bases and V by 1 base; bases with no gene match: 4. CDR3 length: 11 amino acids. Germline V gene sequence: CDR1 GITISATS, CDR2 ISYDGTV (reference sequence). The CDR3 loop is CALWEVTKKLF. The CDR3 region has the DNA TGTGCCTTGTGGGAGGTCACCAAGAAACTCTTT.

This clone is termed large (0.1 to 1%). The V and J genes are TRGV9 and TRGJ1 or TRGJ2. Germline V gene sequence: CDR1 GITISATS, CDR2 ISYDGTV (reference sequence). This CDR3 region has 13 residues. V gave up 0 bases and J gave up 3 bases; unmatched junction bases: 2. The CDR3 sequence is CALWEVGYYKKLF. CDR3 DNA: TGTGCCTTGTGGGAGGTGGGTTATTATAAGAAACTCTTT.

This chain uses TRGV2 with TRGJ1 or TRGJ2. TCRdb offers no J gene call, so here the DNA was matched to germline to obtain one. The germline V gene has CDR1 EGSNGY and CDR2 YDSYNSKV. This CDR3 spans 12 amino acids. V lost 0 bases and J lost 7; bases outside the gene matches: 3. The CDR3 nucleotides are TGTGCCACCTGGGACGGGCAATATAAGAAACTCTTT. Residues: CATWDGQYKKLF.

Comment on this clone: This CDR3 is also generated by other DNA sequences in the sample. The chain couples TRGV9 to TRGJP. TCRdb carries no J gene annotation; the J gene was assigned here by matching the DNA with germline. CDR1 and CDR2 (germline): GITISATS, ISYDGTV (reference sequence). The CDR3 runs to 17 residues. J lost 4 bases, V lost 0 bases, and 3 bases had no gene match. CDR3 nucleotides: TGTGCCTTGTGGGAGGTGCAACAAGAGTTGGGCAAAAAAATCAAGGTATTT. It translates to CALWEVQQELGKKIKVF.

This clone is hyperexpanded by share. V is TRGV9 and J is TRGJP. The CDR3 runs to 15 residues. CDR1 GITISATS and CDR2 ISYDGTV come from the germline V gene (reference sequence). V gave up 3 bases and J gave up 4 bases; unmatched junction bases: 0. This CDR3 reads CALWEQELGKKIKVF. The CDR3 region has the DNA TGTGCCTTGTGGGAGCAAGAGTTGGGCAAAAAAATCAAGGTATTT.

In the case of this clone: Being one base from a much bigger clone, this may be a read error. The V gene is TRGV4, but the J gene lacks a call. CDR3 length: 13 amino acids. Germline lookup yields CDR1 EGSTGY and CDR2 YDSYTSSV. In DNA, the CDR3 is TGTGCCACCTGGAAAATTGAAGGGTATAAGGAACTCTTT. It specifies CATWKIEGYKELF.

The sample holds a few counts of this clone. V gene TRGV9 combines with J gene TRGJP. The J gene comes from matching the DNA to germline here; TCRdb lacks it. Trimming at V came to 6 bases and at J to 3 bases, leaving 8 bases not matched to a gene. Germline V gene data show CDR1 as GITISATS and CDR2 as ISYDGTV (reference sequence). This CDR3 region has 17 residues. CDR3 sequence: CALWNQLQELGKKIKVF. CDR3 DNA: TGTGCCTTGTGGAATCAGCTGCAAGAGTTGGGCAAAAAAATCAAGGTATTT.

This clone is classed as large. A much larger clone lies a single base off, so this may be a read error. The sample carries other DNA sequences with the same CDR3. V usage is TRGV9 and J usage is TRGJP. The CDR3 sequence is 16 residues long. V dropped 1 base and J dropped 4; count of bases not matched to a gene: 1. Germline V gives CDR1 GITISATS, CDR2 ISYDGTV (reference sequence). Here the CDR3 DNA reads TGTGCCTTGTGGGAGGTCCAAGAGTTGGGCAAAAAAATCAAGGTATTT. Residues: CALWEVQELGKKIKVF.

Comments on this clone: This same CDR3 is encoded by further DNA sequences in the sample. Here the CDR3 DNA reads TGTGCCTTGTGGGAGGTGCCCCACCACGAGTTGGGCAAAAAAATAAAGGTATTT. Translation: CALWEVPHHELGKKIKVF. No call exists for the J gene, whereas the V gene is TRGV9. Germline V CDR1 and CDR2: GITISATS, ISYDGTV (reference sequence). The CDR3 consists of 18 residues.

The rearrangement links TRGV9 to TRGJP. No J segment appears in TCRdb, so it was assigned here by matching the sequence to germline. The CDR3 contains 15 residues. With V trimmed by 4 bases and J by 7 bases, 4 bases remained unmatched. Looked up from germline, CDR1 is GITISATS and CDR2 is ISYDGTV (reference sequence). The CDR3: CALWDVELGKKIKVF. The CDR3 nucleotides read TGTGCCTTGTGGGACGTCGAGTTGGGCAAAAAAATCAAGGTATTT.

In its sample, this clone was seen a few times. The chain uses TRGV9 and TRGJP. The J gene was not available in TCRdb and was assigned here by matching the DNA to germline segments. The junction had 7 bases not matched to a gene; V was cut back by 4 bases and J by 7 bases. There are 16 residues in the CDR3. The germline CDR1 and CDR2 sequences are GITISATS and ISYDGTV (reference sequence). CDR3: CALWDEGELGKKIKVF. The CDR3 DNA follows: TGTGCCTTGTGGGATGAGGGGGAGTTGGGCAAAAAAATCAAGGTATTT.

This chain uses TRGV9 with TRGJ1 or TRGJ2. The J gene, absent from TCRdb, was called here by matching the DNA to germline. Germline V lookup: CDR1 GITISATS, CDR2 ISYDGTV (reference sequence). The CDR3 consists of 14 residues. Unmatched junction bases numbered 10, after V lost 3 bases and J lost 5 bases. CDR3 in DNA: TGTGCCTTGTGGGAGCTGGCTAGAAATTATAAGAAACTCTTT. Protein sequence: CALWELARNYKKLF.

The chain couples TRGV9 to TRGJP. TCRdb leaves out the J gene; it was filled in here by matching the DNA to germline. CDR3 length: 23 residues. With 2 bases clipped from V and 2 bases from J, the junction kept 21 bases outside the gene matches. CDR1 is GITISATS, CDR2 ISYDGTV, per germline (reference sequence). The CDR3 is CALWEAAVWSRRRQELGKKIKVF. CDR3 DNA sequence: TGTGCCTTGTGGGAGGCGGCGGTGTGGTCCCGGCGGAGGCAAGAGTTGGGCAAAAAAATCAAGGTATTT.

By its share, this clone is large. CDR3: CALWEVLRKLF. The CDR3 coding sequence is TGTGCCTTGTGGGAGGTGCTGAGGAAACTCTTT. The rearrangement links TRGV9 to TRGJ1 or TRGJ2. Trimming removed 0 bases from V and 12 bases from J; junction bases left unmatched: 5. Germline CDR1 GITISATS, CDR2 ISYDGTV (reference sequence). CDR3 length: 11 amino acids.

The chain carries TRGV9 and TRGJP. The J gene, not given by TCRdb, was assigned here from a germline match of the nucleotide sequence. Germline loops: CDR1 GITISATS, CDR2 ISYDGTV (reference sequence). The CDR3 has 17 residues. After removal of 2 bases from V and 5 bases from J, the junction contained 6 bases not matched to a gene. CDR3 region: CALWEASKELGKKIKVF. The CDR3 nucleotides are TGTGCCTTGTGGGAGGCCTCAAAAGAGTTGGGCAAAAAAATCAAGGTATTT.

To note about this clone: Sequence at one end of the junction differs from germline and may be a read error. The V call is TRGV2, the J call TRGJP1. TCRdb supplies no J gene; here it was assigned by aligning the nucleotide sequence to germline. The CDR3 runs to 15 residues. Germline V gene lookup returns CDR1 EGSNGY and CDR2 YDSYNSKV. CDR3 region: CATWDGHTAGWFKIF. CDR3 sequence (DNA): TGTGCCACCTGGGACGGGCATACCGCTGGTTGGTTCAAGATATTT.

In the case of this clone: A read error may produce the germline difference seen at one junction end. The genes are TRGV9 and TRGJP. The J gene is not listed in TCRdb, so it was assigned here from a DNA match to germline. CDR1 is GITISATS, CDR2 ISYDGTV, per germline (reference sequence). The CDR3 has 15 residues. The CDR3 here is CALWLQESGKKIKVF. CDR3 nucleotide sequence: TGTGCCTTGTGGCTACAAGAGTCGGGCAAAAAAATCAAGGTATTT.

This clone showed up just a few times. This sequence is one base from a far larger clone and is likely a read error. Additional DNA sequences in this sample encode the identical CDR3. J is TRGJP and V is TRGV9. The CDR3 totals 16 residues. Germline loops: CDR1 GITISATS, CDR2 ISYDGTV (reference sequence). Losses at the gene ends were 3 bases for V and 3 bases for J; bases not matched to a gene: 2. The CDR3 DNA follows: TGTGCCTTGTGGGAGCTGCAAGAGTTGGGCAAAAAAATCAAGGTATTT. Its translation is CALWELQELGKKIKVF.

The V gene remains uncalled, whereas the J gene is TRGJP. CDR3 length: 19 residues. As DNA, the CDR3 is TGTGCCTTGTGTGAGTTGCATGCCACCCCCGAGTTGGGCAAAAAAATCAAGGTATTT. Amino acids: CALCELHATPELGKKIKVF.

The rearrangement joins TRGV9 to TRGJ1 or TRGJ2. Because TCRdb records no J gene, it was assigned here through a match of the DNA to germline. There are 11 residues in the CDR3. Unmatched junction bases numbered 6, after V lost 3 bases and J lost 10 bases. Germline lookup yields CDR1 GITISATS and CDR2 ISYDGTV (reference sequence). CDR3 in DNA: TGTGCCTTGTGGGAGAAAAAGAAGAAACTCTTT. It is translated as CALWEKKKKLF.